This T cell receptor beta chain was profiled in a study of blood T cells in healthy people across ages. Study-wide findings and caveats: A strong correlation between TCR beta diversity and naive T cell percentage was seen.

It was with a sample-barcoded 5' primer and a J-beta primer mix that a second PCR of about 6 to 12 cycles was run. TCRdb passed the 5' RACE reads through MiXCR, listing each CDR3 protein once. The sample includes 1,500,000 or so distinct CDR3 sequences, roughly two fifths of them seen just once. This clonotype was detected a few times. Its antigen is unknown. Sequenced material: blood. The clonotype originates from a young woman in good health.

In nucleotides, the CDR3 is TGTGCCATCAGGGACAGGTGGGAGACCCAGTACTTC. This encodes CAIRDRWETQYF. The J gene is TRBJ2-5, the V gene TRBV10-3; 7 bases are a match to TRBD1. In germline, CDR1 is ENHRY, CDR2 SYGVKD. The junction had 3 bases not matched to a gene; V was cut back by 6 bases and J by 5 bases. This CDR3 is 12 amino acids long.